The entry that follows covers one T cell receptor beta chain sequence. Its antigen is still unknown. This sample stems from a study of cytomegalovirus exposure and HLA in healthy donors. Overall study context: Some 85 million unique TCRs, all from HLA-typed donors, were included in an early release of the data. Study-wide results and caveats: Differences between HLA loci emerged in a later analysis of TCR association rates, with DRB1 most and HLA-C fewest. The study flagged fewer than 200 TCR beta chains as cytomegalovirus-associated. Researchers reported in a later analysis that a missense DCLRE1C variant was tied to TCR beta V- and J-gene trimming.

Trimming took off 3 bases at V and 2 bases at J, with 12 bases between the two ends. The CDR3 extends over 15 amino acids. From germline, CDR1 is SGHAT and CDR2 FQDESV (reference sequence). PCR used 60 Vbeta primers and 13 Jbeta primers. Profiled with immunoSEQ multiplex PCR; TCRdb holds only in-frame clones, not every one. This table holds approximately 170,000 clones, around 84% found once. The TCR comes from a boy younger than 10 in good health and CMV-seronegative. Sequenced material: PBMCs. V is TRBV11-1 and J is TRBJ2-3, with TRBD1 as a possible D gene (5 bases). CDR3 amino acids: CASSFGAENTDTQYF. CDR3 DNA sequence: TGTGCCAGCAGCTTTGGGGCGGAAAACACAGATACGCAGTATTTT.